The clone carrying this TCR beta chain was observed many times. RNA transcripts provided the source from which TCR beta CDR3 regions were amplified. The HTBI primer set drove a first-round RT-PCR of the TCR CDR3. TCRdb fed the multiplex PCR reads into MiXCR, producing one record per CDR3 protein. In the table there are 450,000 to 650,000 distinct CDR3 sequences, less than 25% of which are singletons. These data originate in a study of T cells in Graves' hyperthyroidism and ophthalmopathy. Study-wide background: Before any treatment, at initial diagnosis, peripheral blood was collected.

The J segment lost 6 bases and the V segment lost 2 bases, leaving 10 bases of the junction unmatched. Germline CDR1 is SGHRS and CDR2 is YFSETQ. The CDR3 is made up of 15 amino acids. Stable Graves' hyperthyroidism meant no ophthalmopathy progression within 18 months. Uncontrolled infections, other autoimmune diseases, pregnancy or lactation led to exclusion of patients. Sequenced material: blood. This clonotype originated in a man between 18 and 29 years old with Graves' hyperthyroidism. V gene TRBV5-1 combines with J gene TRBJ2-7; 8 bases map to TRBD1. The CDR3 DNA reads TGCGCCAGCAGCTTCGGACAGGGAATTTTAGGCGAGCAGTACTTC. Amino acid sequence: CASSFGQGILGEQYF.